This TCR beta chain was captured in a study of shared clonotypes between healthy human individuals. Whole-study context: Aged between 18 and 49, the donors were a couple of women and a few men. Each donor contributed plates that comprised three CD4 naive, three CD4 memory, two CD8 naive and one CD8 memory.

Naive CD8 cells comprised CD45RO-negative, CCR7-positively selected cells, excluding terminally differentiated effector memory CD45RA+ cells. The germline V gene has CDR1 MDHEN and CDR2 SYDVKM. The V and J ends lost 4 bases and 4 bases respectively, with 17 bases between them. The CDR3 is 15 amino acids. In the case of this clone: The target antigen is unknown.

Findings and limits, study-wide: There were few donors, and this limited the genetic and exposure-history diversity represented.

The method was immunoSEQ multiplex PCR; TCRdb's version includes in-frame clones alone and lacks a portion of them. The sample has roughly 1,800,000 clones; just under 95% are singletons. The sequenced sample was naive CD8+ T cells sorted from blood. The sequence derives from a young man in good health. V usage is TRBV28 and J usage is TRBJ2-7; no firm D call. Written as DNA, the CDR3 is TGTGCCAGCAGTTCCCAGTCGGAACCTAATTACGAGCAGTACTTC. This gives the protein CASSSQSEPNYEQYF.